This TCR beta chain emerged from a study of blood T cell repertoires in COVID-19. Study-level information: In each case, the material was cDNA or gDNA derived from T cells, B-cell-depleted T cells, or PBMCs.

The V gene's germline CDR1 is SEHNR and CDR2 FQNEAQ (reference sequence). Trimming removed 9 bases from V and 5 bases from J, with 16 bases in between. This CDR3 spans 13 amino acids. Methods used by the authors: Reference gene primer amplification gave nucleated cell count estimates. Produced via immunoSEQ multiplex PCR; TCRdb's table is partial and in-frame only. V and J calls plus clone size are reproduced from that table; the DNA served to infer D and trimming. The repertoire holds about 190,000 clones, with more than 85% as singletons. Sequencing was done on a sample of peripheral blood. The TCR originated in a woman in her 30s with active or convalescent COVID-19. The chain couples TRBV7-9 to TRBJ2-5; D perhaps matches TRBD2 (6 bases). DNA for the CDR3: TGTGCCAGTGTCGTCCGCCGGGGGGAGACCCAGTACTTC. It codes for CASVVRRGETQYF.